These T cell receptor beta chains were read from a single sample in a study of shared clonotypes between healthy human individuals. The table came from immunoSEQ multiplex PCR; TCRdb's copy has only in-frame clones and leaves some out. The sample contains 98,000 or so clones, 68% of which appear only once. Sequencing was done on a sample of memory CD8+ T cells sorted from blood. The source is a young woman in good health. CDR3s include the opening cysteine and the closing phenylalanine or tryptophan.

>TRBV27
CASSPYRVWGSNQPQHF
>TRBV29-1
CSVGSGEGSEQYF
>TRBV5-1
CASRLWLAGERADTQYF
>TRBV19
CASSKGLADYNEQFF
>TRBV18
CASSLYRGTYEQYF
>TRBV2
CASSEPTGLSYGYTF
>TRBV6-6
CASSTTDTQYF
>TRBV2
CAFPQTAGYGYTF
>TRBV13
CASSLEGAGYEQYF
>TRBV5-6
CASSLVLGGNEQFF
>TRBV6-5
CATGWTPYPYEQYF
>TRBV10-3
CAIGLAGDYEQYF
>TRBV25-1
CASSEYRTAFSYNEQFF
>TRBV25-1
CASSDPRGSSNEQFF
>TRBV30
CAWSAGGNQPQHF
>TRBV6-1
CALEDFFSPYEQYF
>TRBV27
CASSLGWNEQFF
>TRBV5-1
CASSLGFSGRANEQFF
>TRBV15
CATSRVAVYSGANVLTF
>TRBV7-6
CASSLGPAAISYEQYF
>TRBV30
CAWRQTDWFGEQYF
>TRBV6-4
CASSEAGGVNEQFF
>TRBV9
CASSVGDNYEQYF
>TRBV5-1
CASSFGPHWRETQYF
>TRBV6-1
CASSDVASGDTDTQYF
>TRBV7-9
CASSAGGTGPYNEQFF
>TRBV29-1
CSVNTVQGTEQYF
>TRBV6-6
CASSYNDRSSYEQYF
>TRBV7-2
CASSLGIAYEQYF
>TRBV5-4
CASSLNRGEMYNEQFF
>TRBV19
CASTPGDRTFSNQPQHF
>TRBV15
CATSRDPSAYGAFF
>TRBV7-2
CASSTQRDTEAFF
>TRBV6-4
CASSPTSGIYNEQFF
>TRBV9
CASSLPGEAEKLFF
>TRBV10-1
CASSEYGTEAFF
>TRBV4-1
CASSQPTGTGVYSNQPQHF
>TRBV6-6
CASSYIRQPQHF
>TRBV10-3
CAISDPGGDRYEQYF
>TRBV7-9
CASSLGPTTNEQFF
>TRBV15
CATSRDLKIYGYTF
>TRBV27
CASSFSGFAEQFF
>TRBV2
CASKGTSGTYEQYF
>TRBV5-1
CASSLAGLAGENEQFF
>TRBV28
CASTPGDRDVNEQFF
>TRBV11-1
CASSLQRDSYEQYF
>TRBV6-5
CASSHRGRANEKLFF
>TRBV4-1
CASSQGALAGVYEQYF
>TRBV6-4
CASSGADSDTDTQYF
>TRBV2
CASSPTGTYEQYF
>TRBV28
CASSFSGRERYGYTF
>TRBV9
CASSVGGLAGRYNEQFF
>TRBV14
CASSQNGDTEAFF
>TRBV28
CASAVEGPLANYGYTF
>TRBV4-2
CASSPIMEGEPQHF
>TRBV9
CASSVEGGPSYEQYF